Listed here are 3 T cell receptor beta chains from one sample, sequenced in a study of cytomegalovirus exposure and HLA in healthy donors. Vbeta (60) and Jbeta (13) primers were used in the PCR. Using immunoSEQ multiplex PCR, the repertoire was profiled, and TCRdb retains in-frame clones only, with some absent. The sample yields 90,000 to 150,000 clones, around two thirds seen once. Sequenced material: PBMCs. The receptor source for this set is a human donor in good health.

This clone was recorded once. The V call is TRBV5-1, the J call TRBJ1-2, with TRBD1 as a possible D gene (5 bases). There are 13 residues in the CDR3. The V gene lost 0 bases and the J gene lost 6 bases, with 9 bases spanning the gap. The germline V gene encodes CDR1 SGHRS and CDR2 YFSETQ. The CDR3 region has the DNA TGCGCCAGCAGCTTGGAGGTGACAGATGGCTACACCTTC. This sequence encodes CASSLEVTDGYTF.

V and J are TRBV4-2 and TRBJ1-6; D perhaps matches TRBD1 (5 bases). Germline lookup yields CDR1 LGHNA and CDR2 YNFKEQ. The CDR3 is 17 residues long. V was shortened by 0 bases and J by 6 bases, with 15 bases between the two germline ends. The DNA of the CDR3 is TGTGCCAGCAGCCAAGAATTGTCAGGGCTGATTAATTCACCCCTCCACTTT. Translation: CASSQELSGLINSPLHF.

V is TRBV7-2 and J is TRBJ1-1; D remains ambiguous. CDR3 length equals 13 residues. V lost 2 bases and J lost 11, with 15 bases in between. The V gene's germline CDR1 is SGHTA and CDR2 FQGNSA. The CDR3 nucleotides read TGTGCCAGCAGCTTATATAGGGCCGGCGGGGCTTTCTTT. Protein: CASSLYRAGGAFF.